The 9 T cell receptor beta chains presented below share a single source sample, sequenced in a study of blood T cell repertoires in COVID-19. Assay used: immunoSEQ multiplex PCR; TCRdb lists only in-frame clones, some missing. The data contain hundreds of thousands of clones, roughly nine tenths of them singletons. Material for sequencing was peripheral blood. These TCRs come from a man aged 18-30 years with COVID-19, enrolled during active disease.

The CDR3 bases are TGTGCCAGCAGCGTAGGACTAGCGGGGGGCCTAAGCACAGATACGCAGTATTTT. This sequence encodes CASSVGLAGGLSTDTQYF. The chain employs TRBV9 and TRBJ2-3; 13 bases line up with TRBD2. Germline lookup yields CDR1 SGDLS and CDR2 YYNGEE. The CDR3 contains 18 residues. The ends lost 0 bases at V and 0 bases at J; junction bases unmatched: 4.

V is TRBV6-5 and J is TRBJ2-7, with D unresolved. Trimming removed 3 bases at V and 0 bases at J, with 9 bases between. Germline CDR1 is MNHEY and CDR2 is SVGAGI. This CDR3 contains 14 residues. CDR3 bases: TGTGCCAGCAGTTATGGTGACACCTCCTACGAGCAGTACTTC. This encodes CASSYGDTSYEQYF.

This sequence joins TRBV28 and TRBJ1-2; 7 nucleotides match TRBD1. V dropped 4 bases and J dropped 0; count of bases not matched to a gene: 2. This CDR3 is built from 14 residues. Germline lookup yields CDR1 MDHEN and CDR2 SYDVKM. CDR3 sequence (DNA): TGTGCCAGCAGTTCAGGGGGGACTAACTATGGCTACACCTTC. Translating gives CASSSGGTNYGYTF.

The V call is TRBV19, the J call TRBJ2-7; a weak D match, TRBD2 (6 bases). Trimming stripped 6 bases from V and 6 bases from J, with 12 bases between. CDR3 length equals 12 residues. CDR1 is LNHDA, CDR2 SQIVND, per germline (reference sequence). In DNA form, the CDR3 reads TGTGCCAGTAGGATGCAGGGAGGCGAGCAGTACTTC. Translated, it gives CASRMQGGEQYF.

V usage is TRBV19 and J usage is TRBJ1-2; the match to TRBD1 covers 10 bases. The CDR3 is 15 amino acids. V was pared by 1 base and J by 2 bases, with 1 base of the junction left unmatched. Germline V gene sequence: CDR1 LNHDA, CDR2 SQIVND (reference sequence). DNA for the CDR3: TGTGCCAGTAGTATAGGGGGACAGGGGAACTATGGCTACACCTTC. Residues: CASSIGGQGNYGYTF.

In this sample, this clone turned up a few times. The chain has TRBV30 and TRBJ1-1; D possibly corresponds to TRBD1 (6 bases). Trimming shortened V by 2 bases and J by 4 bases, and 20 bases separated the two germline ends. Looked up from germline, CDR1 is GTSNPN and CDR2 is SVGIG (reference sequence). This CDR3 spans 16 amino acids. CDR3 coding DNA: TGTGCCTGGAGTAATACGGACAGACTTATGGCCACTGAAGCTTTCTTT. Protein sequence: CAWSNTDRLMATEAFF.

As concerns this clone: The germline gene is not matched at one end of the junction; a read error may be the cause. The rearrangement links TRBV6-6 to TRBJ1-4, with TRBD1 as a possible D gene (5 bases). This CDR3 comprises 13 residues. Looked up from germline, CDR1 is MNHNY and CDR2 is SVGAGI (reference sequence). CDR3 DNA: TGTGCCAGCACTTACGACGGGGGTAGTGAACTGTTTTTT. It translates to CASTYDGGSELFF.

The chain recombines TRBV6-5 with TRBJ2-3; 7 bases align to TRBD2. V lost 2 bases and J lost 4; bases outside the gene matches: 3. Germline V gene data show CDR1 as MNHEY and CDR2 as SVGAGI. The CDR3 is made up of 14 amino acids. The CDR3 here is CASSYGLAADTQYF. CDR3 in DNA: TGTGCCAGCAGTTACGGGCTAGCGGCAGATACGCAGTATTTT.

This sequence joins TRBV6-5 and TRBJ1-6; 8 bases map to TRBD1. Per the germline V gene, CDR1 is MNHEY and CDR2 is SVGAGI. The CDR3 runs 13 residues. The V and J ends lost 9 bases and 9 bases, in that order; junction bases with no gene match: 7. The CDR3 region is CASGGTGRSPLHF. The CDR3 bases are TGTGCCAGTGGTGGGACAGGCCGTTCACCCCTCCACTTT.